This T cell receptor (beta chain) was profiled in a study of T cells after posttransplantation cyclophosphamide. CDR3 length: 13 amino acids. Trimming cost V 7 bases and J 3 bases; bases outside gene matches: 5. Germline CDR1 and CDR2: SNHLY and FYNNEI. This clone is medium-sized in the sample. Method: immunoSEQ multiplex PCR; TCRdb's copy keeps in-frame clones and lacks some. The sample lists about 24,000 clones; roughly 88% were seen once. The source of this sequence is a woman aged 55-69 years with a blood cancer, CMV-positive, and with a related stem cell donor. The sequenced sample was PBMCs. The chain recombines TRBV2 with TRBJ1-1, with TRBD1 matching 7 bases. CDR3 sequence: CASTGQSYTEAFF. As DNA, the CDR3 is TGTGCCAGCACGGGACAGAGTTACACTGAAGCTTTCTTT.